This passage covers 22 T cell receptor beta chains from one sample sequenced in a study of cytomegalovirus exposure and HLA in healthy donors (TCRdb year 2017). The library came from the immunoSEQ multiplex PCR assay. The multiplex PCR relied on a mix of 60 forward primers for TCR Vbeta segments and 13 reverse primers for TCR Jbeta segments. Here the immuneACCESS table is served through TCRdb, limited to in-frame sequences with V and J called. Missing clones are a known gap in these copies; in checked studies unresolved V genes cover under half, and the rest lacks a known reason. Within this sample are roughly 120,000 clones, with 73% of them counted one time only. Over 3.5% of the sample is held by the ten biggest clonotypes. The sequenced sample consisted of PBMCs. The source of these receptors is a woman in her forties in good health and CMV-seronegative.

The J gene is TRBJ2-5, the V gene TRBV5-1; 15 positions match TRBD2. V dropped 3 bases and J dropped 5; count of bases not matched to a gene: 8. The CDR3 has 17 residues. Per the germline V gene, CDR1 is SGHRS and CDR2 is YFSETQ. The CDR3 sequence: CASSSGLAGGPGETQYF. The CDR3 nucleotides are TGCGCCAGCAGCTCAGGACTAGCGGGAGGGCCTGGGGAGACCCAGTACTTC.

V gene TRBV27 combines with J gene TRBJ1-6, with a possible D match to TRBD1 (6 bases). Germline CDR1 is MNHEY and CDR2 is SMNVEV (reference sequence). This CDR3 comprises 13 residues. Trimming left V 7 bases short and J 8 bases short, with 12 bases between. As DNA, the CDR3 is TGTGCCAGCACTACAGGGTACGATTCACCCCTCCACTTT. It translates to CASTTGYDSPLHF.

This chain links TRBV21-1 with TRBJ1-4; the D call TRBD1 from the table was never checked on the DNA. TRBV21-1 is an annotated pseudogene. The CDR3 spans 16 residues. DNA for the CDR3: TGTGCCAGCGCCTGGGGGGTAGACAGGGTGGTTGAAAAACTGTTTTTT. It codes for CASAWGVDRVVEKLFF.

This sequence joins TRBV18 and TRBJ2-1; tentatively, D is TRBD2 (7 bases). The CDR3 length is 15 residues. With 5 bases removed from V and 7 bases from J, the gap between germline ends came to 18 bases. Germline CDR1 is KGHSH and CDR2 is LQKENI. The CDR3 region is CASSSGAGDWNEQFF. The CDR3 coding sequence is TGTGCCAGCTCAAGCGGGGCAGGGGATTGGAATGAGCAGTTCTTC.

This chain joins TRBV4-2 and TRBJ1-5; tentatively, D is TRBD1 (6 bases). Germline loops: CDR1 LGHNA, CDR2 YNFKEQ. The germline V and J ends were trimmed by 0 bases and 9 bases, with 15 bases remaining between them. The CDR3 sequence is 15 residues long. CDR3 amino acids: CASSQDRTDQGPQHF. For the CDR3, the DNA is TGTGCCAGCAGCCAAGATAGGACAGACCAGGGGCCCCAGCATTTT.

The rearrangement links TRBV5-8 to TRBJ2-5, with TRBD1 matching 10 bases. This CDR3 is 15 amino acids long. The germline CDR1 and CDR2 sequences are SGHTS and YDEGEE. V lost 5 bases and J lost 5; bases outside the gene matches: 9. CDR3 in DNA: TGTGCCAGCAGACCTGGGACAGGGGATTGGGAGACCCAGTACTTC. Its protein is CASRPGTGDWETQYF. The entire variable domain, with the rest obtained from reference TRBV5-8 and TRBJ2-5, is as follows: EAGVTQSPTHLIKTRGQQATLRCSPISGHTSVYWYQQALGLGLQFLLWYDEGEERNRGNFPPRFSGRQFPNYSSELNVNALELEDSALYLCASRPGTGDWETQYFGPGTRLLVL.

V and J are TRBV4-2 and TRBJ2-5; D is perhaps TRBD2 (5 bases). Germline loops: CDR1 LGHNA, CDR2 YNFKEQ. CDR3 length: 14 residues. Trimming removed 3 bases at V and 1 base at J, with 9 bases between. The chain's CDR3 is CASSHSLGQETQYF. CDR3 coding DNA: TGTGCCAGCAGCCACTCACTAGGCCAAGAGACCCAGTACTTC.

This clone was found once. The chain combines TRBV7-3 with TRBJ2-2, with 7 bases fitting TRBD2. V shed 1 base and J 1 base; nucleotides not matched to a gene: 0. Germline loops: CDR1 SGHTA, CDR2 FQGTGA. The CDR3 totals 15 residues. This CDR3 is CASSLREGNTGELFF. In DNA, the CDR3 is TGTGCCAGCAGCTTAAGGGAGGGGAACACCGGGGAGCTGTTTTTT. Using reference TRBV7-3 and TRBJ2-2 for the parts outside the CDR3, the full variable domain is GAGVSQTPSNKVTEKGKYVELRCDPISGHTALYWYRQSLGQGPEFLIYFQGTGAADDSGLPNDRFFAVRPEGSVSTLKIQRTERGDSAVYLCASSLREGNTGELFFGEGSRLTVL.

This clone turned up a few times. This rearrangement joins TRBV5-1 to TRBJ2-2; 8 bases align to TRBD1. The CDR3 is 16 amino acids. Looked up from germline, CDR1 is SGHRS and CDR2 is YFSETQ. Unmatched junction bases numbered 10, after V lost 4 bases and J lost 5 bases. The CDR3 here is CASSAPRGLGTGELFF. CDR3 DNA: TGCGCCAGCAGCGCCCCCAGGGGGCTCGGAACCGGGGAGCTGTTTTTT.

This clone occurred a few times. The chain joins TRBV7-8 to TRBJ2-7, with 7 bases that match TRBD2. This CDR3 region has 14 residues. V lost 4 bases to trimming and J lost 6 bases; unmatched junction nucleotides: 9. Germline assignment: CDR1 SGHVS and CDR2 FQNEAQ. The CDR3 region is CASSSTGTIGEQYF. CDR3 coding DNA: TGTGCCAGCAGCTCCACCGGGACTATCGGCGAGCAGTACTTC.

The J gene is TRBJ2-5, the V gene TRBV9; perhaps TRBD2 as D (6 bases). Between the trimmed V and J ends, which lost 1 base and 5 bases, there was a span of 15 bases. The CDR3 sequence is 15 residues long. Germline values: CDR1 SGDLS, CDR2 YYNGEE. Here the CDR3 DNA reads TGTGCCAGCAGCGTATGGGCTAGCGAGCGGGAGACCCAGTACTTC. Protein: CASSVWASERETQYF.

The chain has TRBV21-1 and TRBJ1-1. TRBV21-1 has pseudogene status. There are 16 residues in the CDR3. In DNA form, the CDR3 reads TGTGCCAGCAGCCCCCATGGTGATCGGGGTCCCACTGAAGCTTTCTTT. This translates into CASSPHGDRGPTEAFF.

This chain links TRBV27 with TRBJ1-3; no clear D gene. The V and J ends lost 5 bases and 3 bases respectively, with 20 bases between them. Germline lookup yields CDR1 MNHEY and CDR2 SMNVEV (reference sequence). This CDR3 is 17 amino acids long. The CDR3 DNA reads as TGTGCCAGCAGTCTCTCCGGGGTGGCGGGCGGTGGAAACACCATATATTTT. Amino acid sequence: CASSLSGVAGGGNTIYF.

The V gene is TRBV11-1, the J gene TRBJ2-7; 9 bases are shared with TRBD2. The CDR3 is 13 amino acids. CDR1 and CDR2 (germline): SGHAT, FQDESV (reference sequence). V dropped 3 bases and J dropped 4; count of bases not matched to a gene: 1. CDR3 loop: CASSFSGSYEQYF. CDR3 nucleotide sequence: TGTGCCAGCAGCTTTAGCGGGAGTTACGAGCAGTACTTC. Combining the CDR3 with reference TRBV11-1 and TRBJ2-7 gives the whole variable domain EAEVAQSPRYKITEKSQAVAFWCDPISGHATLYWYRQILGQGPELLVQFQDESVVDDSQLPKDRFSAERLKGVDSTLKIQPAELGDSAMYLCASSFSGSYEQYFGPGTRLTVT.

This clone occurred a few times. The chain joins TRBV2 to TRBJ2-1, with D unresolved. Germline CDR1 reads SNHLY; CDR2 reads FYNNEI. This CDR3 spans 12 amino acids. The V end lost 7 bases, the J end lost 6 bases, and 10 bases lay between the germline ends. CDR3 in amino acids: CASKYGGNEQFF. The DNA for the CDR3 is TGTGCCAGCAAGTACGGCGGCAATGAGCAGTTCTTC.

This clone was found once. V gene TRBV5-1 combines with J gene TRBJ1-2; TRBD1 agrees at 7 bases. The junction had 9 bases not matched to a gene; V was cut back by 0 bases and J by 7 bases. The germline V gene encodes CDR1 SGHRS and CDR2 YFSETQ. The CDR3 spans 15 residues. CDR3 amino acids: CASSLGGQGVGGYTF. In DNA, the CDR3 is TGCGCCAGCAGCTTGGGGGGTCAGGGGGTCGGTGGCTACACCTTC. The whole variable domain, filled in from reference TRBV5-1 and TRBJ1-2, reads KAGVTQTPRYLIKTRGQQVTLSCSPISGHRSVSWYQQTPGQGLQFLFEYFSETQRNKGNFPGRFSGRQFSNSRSEMNVSTLELGDSALYLCASSLGGQGVGGYTFGSGTRLTVV.

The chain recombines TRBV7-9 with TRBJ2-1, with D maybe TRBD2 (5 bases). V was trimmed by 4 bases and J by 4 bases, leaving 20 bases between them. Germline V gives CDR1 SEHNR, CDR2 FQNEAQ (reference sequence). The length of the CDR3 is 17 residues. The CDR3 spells CASSSPFEGRWYNEQFF. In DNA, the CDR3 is TGTGCCAGCAGCTCCCCTTTTGAAGGGAGATGGTACAATGAGCAGTTCTTC. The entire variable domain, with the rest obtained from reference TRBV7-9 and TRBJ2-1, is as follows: DTGVSQNPRHKITKRGQNVTFRCDPISEHNRLYWYRQTLGQGPEFLTYFQNEAQLEKSRLLSDRFSAERPKGSFSTLEIQRTEQGDSAMYLCASSSPFEGRWYNEQFFGPGTRLTVL.

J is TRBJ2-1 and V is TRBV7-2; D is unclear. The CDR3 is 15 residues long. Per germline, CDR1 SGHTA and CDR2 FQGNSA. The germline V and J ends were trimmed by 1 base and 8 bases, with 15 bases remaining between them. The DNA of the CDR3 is TGTGCCAGCAGCTTAGTCGTTACGGTTGGGCATGAGCAGTTCTTC. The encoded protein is CASSLVVTVGHEQFF.

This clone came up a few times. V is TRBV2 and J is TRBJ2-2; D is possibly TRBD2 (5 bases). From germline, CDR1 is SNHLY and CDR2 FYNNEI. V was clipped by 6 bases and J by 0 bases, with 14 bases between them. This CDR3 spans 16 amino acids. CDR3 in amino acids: CASSASGLSNTGELFF. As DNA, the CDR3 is TGTGCCAGCAGCGCTAGTGGACTCTCGAACACCGGGGAGCTGTTTTTT.

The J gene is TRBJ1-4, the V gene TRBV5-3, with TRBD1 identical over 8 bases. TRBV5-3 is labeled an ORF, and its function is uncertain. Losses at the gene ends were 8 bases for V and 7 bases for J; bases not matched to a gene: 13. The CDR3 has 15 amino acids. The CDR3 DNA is TGTGCCAGCAACCCGGTGGACAGGGTTGGTGAAAAACTGTTTTTT. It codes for CASNPVDRVGEKLFF.

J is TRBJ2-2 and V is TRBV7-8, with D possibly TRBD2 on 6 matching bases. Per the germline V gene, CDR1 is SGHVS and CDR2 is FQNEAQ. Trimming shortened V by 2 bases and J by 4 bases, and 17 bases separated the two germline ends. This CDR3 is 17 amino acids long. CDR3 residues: CASSLSGGTRGTGELFF. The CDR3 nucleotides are TGTGCCAGCAGCTTAAGCGGCGGGACCCGAGGCACCGGGGAGCTGTTTTTT. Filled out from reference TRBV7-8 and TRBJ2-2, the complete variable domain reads GAGVSQSPRYKVAKRGQDVALRCDPISGHVSLFWYQQALGQGPEFLTYFQNEAQLDKSGLPSDRFFAERPEGSVSTLKIQRTQQEDSAVYLCASSLSGGTRGTGELFFGEGSRLTVL.

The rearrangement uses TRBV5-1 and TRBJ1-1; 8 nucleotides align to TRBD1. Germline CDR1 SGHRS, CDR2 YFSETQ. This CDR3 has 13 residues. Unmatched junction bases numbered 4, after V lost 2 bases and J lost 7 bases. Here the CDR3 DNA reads TGCGCCAGCAGCTTCCAGGGGGCGGTTGAAGCTTTCTTT. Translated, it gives CASSFQGAVEAFF.